These 3 T cell receptor beta chains originate from one sample sequenced in a study of shared clonotypes between healthy human individuals. The data were produced by immunoSEQ multiplex PCR, yet TCRdb's version contains in-frame clones alone and is incomplete. The table shows about 660,000 clones, with 74% occurring only once. The sequenced sample consisted of memory CD4+ T cells sorted from blood. The subset denotes: CD45RA-negative fraction. The receptors stem from a woman younger than 45 in good health.

This clone was recorded once. The chain has TRBV4-1 and TRBJ2-3; no reliable D call. There are 15 residues in the CDR3. Trimming pared 3 bases from V and 4 bases from J, leaving 14 bases between. CDR1 is MGHRA and CDR2 is YSYEKL in the germline V gene. The CDR3 DNA sequence: TGCGCCAGCAGCCAGACTCCCTCTGGGGCAGATACGCAGTATTTT. Encoded protein: CASSQTPSGADTQYF.

J is TRBJ2-7 and V is TRBV6-5; no reliable D call. Germline V gives CDR1 MNHEY, CDR2 SVGAGI. Trimming shortened V by 2 bases and J by 4 bases, and 15 bases separated the two germline ends. The length of the CDR3 is 15 residues. CDR3 DNA sequence: TGTGCCAGCAGTTACGCAGCCTCCGAGAAGTACGAGCAGTACTTC. It specifies CASSYAASEKYEQYF.

This chain connects TRBV2 to TRBJ2-1, with 10 bases identical to TRBD2. The germline V gene encodes CDR1 SNHLY and CDR2 FYNNEI. The J segment lost 5 bases and the V segment lost 4 bases, leaving 5 bases of the junction unmatched. This CDR3 is 15 amino acids long. Here the CDR3 DNA reads TGTGCCAGCAGTGGAGCGGGAGGGCCAAACAATGAGCAGTTCTTC. Encoded protein: CASSGAGGPNNEQFF.